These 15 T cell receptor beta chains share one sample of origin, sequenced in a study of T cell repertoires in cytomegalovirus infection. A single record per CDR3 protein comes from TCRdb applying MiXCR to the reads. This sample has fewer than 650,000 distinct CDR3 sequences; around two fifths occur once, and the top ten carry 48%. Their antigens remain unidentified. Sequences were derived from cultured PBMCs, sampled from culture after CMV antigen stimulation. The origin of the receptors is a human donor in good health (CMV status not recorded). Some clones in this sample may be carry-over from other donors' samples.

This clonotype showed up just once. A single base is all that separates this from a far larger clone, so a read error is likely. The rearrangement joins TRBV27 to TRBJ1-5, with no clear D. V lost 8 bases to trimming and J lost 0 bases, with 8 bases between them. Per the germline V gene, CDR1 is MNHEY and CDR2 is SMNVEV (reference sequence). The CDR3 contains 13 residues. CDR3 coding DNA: TGTGCCAGCCGCCTCTATAGCAATCAGCCCCAGCATTTT. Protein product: CASRLYSNQPQHF.

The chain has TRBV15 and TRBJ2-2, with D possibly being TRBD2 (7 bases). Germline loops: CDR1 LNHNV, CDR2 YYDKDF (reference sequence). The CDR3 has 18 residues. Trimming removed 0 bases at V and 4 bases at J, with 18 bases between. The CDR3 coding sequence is TGTGCCACCAGCAGAGATTCGCAGTTAGGGGGGGCCACCGGGGAGCTGTTTTTT. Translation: CATSRDSQLGGATGELFF.

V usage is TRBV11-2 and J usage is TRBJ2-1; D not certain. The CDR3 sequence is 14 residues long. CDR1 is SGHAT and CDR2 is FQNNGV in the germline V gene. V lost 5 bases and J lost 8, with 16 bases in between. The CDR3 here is CASSPPWGGDEQFF. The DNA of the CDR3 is TGTGCCAGCAGCCCCCCTTGGGGTGGAGATGAGCAGTTCTTC.

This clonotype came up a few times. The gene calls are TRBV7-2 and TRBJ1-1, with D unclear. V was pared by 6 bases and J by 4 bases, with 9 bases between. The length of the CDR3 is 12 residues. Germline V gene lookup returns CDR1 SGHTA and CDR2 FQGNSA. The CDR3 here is CASSPGLTEAFF. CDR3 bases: TGTGCCAGCAGTCCTGGGCTCACTGAAGCTTTCTTT.

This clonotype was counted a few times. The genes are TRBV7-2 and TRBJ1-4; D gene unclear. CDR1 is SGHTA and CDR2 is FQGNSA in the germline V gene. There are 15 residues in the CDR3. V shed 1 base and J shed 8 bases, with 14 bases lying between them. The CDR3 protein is CASSLVGGPGEKLFF. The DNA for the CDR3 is TGTGCCAGCAGCTTAGTTGGCGGGCCTGGAGAAAAACTGTTTTTT.

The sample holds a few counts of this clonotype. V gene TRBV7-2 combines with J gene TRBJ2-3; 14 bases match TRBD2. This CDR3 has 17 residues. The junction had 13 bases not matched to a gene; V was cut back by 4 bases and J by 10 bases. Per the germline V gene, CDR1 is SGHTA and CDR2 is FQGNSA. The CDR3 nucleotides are TGTGCCAGCAGCTCGCCGACGACTAGCGGGGGGGCGTGGTCGCAGTATTTT. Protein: CASSSPTTSGGAWSQYF.

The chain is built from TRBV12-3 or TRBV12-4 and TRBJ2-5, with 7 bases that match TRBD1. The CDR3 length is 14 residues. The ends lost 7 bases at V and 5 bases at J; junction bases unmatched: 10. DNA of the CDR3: TGTGCCAGCAAAATCGGGACAGCTATGGAGACCCAGTACTTC. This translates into CASKIGTAMETQYF.

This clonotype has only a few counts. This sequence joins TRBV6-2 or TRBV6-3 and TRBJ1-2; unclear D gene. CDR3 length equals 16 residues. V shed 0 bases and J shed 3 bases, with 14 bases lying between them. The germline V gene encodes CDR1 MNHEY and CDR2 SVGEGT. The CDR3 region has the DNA TGTGCCAGCAGTTACTCACGCCTCATCGGGGACTATGGCTACACCTTC. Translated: CASSYSRLIGDYGYTF.

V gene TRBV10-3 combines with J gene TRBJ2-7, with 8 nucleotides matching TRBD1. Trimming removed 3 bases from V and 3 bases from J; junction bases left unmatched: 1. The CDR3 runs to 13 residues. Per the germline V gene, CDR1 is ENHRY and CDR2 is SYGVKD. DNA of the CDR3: TGTGCCATCAGTGATGACAGGGGCTACGAGCAGTACTTC. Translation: CAISDDRGYEQYF.

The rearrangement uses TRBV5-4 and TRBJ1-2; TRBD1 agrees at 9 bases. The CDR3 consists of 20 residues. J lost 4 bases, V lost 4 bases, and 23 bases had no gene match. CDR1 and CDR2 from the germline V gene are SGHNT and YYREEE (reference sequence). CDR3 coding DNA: TGTGCCAGCAGCCCGGCCCGGGACAGGGACGATGGCAGGAGGGGCTATGGCTACACCTTC. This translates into CASSPARDRDDGRRGYGYTF.

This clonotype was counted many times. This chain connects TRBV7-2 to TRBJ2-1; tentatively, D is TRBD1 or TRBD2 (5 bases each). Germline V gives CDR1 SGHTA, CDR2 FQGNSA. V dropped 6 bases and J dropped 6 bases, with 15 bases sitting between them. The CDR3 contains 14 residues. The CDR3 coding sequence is TGTGCCAGCAGACTCACAGGAGGCCCCAATGAGCAGTTCTTC. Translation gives CASRLTGGPNEQFF. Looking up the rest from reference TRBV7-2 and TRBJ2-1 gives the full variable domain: GAGVSQSPSNKVTEKGKDVELRCDPISGHTALYWYRQSLGQGLEFLIYFQGNSAPDKSGLPSDRFSAERTGGSVSTLTIQRTQQEDSAVYLCASRLTGGPNEQFFGPGTRLTVL.

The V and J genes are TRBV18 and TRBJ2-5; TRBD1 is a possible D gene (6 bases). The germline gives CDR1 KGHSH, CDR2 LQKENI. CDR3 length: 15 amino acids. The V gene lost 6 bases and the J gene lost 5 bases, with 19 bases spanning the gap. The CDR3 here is CASSSTTGSGETQYF. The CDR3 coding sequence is TGTGCCAGCTCTTCTACCACAGGGAGTGGGGAGACCCAGTACTTC.

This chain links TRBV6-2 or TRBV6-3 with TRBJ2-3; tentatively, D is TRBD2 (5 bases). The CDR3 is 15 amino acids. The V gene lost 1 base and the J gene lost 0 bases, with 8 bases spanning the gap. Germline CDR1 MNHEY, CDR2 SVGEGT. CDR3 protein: CASSYFGGSTDTQYF. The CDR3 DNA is TGTGCCAGCAGTTACTTTGGCGGGAGCACAGATACGCAGTATTTT.

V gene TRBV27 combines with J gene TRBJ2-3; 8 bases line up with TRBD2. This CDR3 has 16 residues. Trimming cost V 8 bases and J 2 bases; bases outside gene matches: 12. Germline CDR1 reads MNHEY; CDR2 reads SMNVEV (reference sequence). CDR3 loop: CASGDRSGKPTDTQYF. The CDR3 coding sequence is TGTGCCAGCGGAGACCGTAGCGGGAAACCCACAGATACGCAGTATTTT.

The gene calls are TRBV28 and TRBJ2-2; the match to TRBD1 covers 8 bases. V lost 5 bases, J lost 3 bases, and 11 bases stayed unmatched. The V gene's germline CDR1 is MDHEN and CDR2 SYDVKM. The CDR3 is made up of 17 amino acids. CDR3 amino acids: CASSLATGTGYTGELFF. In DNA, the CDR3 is TGTGCCAGCAGTCTTGCAACCGGGACAGGTTACACCGGGGAGCTGTTTTTT.